Presented here are 26 T cell receptor beta chains from one specimen sequenced in a study of memory CD4+ T cells and cytomegalovirus serostatus. The sort gate was single viable CD3+CD4+CD8-CD45RO+ cells for memory CD4+ T cells. Clones were sequenced by immunoSEQ multiplex PCR, and TCRdb holds only the in-frame ones, with some missing. The data show about 75,000 clones, 78% seen once. Sample: memory CD4+ T cells from blood. The receptors shown here come from an adult in good health and CMV-seropositive.

The rearrangement links TRBV30 to TRBJ2-1, with a tentative D call TRBD1 (5 bases). Germline CDR1 GTSNPN, CDR2 SVGIG (reference sequence). The CDR3 is 12 amino acids. The germline V and J ends were trimmed by 3 bases and 8 bases, with 11 bases remaining between them. DNA of the CDR3: TGTGCCTGGAGCCACCAGGGCTATGAGCAGTTCTTC. As protein: CAWSHQGYEQFF.

V and J are TRBV19 and TRBJ1-4, with TRBD1 identical over 9 bases. Germline V CDR1 and CDR2: LNHDA, SQIVND (reference sequence). The V gene end was trimmed by 5 bases and the J gene end by 7 bases; junction bases not matched to a gene: 11. This CDR3 is built from 16 residues. DNA of the CDR3: TGTGCCAGTAGTCCCCCGGGACAGGGACTGATTGAAAAACTGTTTTTT. Encoded protein: CASSPPGQGLIEKLFF.

This clone was counted a few times. The gene calls are TRBV11-2 and TRBJ2-4; D is possibly TRBD2 (7 bases). In germline, CDR1 is SGHAT, CDR2 FQNNGV. V lost 2 bases, J lost 6 bases, and 14 bases lay in between. The CDR3 loop spans 15 amino acids. CDR3 nucleotides: TGTGCCAGCAGCTTAACCGGGGGGCGACTAAACATTCAGTACTTC. Its translation: CASSLTGGRLNIQYF.

V usage is TRBV4-1 and J usage is TRBJ2-2; weak D call: TRBD1 (5 bases). Germline V gene data show CDR1 as MGHRA and CDR2 as YSYEKL. CDR3 size: 14 residues. The V and J ends lost 4 bases and 7 bases respectively, with 13 bases between them. The CDR3 region has the DNA TGCGCCAGCAGCCTACGGACACTATTCGGGGAGCTGTTTTTT. It specifies CASSLRTLFGELFF.

V and J are TRBV19 and TRBJ1-4; the D gene is possibly TRBD1 (5 bases). The CDR3 is made up of 13 amino acids. Trimming left V 6 bases short and J 7 bases short, with 12 bases between. Germline CDR1 LNHDA, CDR2 SQIVND (reference sequence). The DNA of the CDR3 is TGTGCCAGTAGGGGGGGAGGAGGTGAAAAACTGTTTTTT. As protein: CASRGGGGEKLFF.

V usage is TRBV29-1 and J usage is TRBJ1-5; D not resolved. Per the germline V gene, CDR1 is SQVTM and CDR2 is ANQGSEA. Trimming left V 4 bases short and J 2 bases short, with 15 bases between. CDR3 length: 15 amino acids. CDR3 protein: CSVADGLIGNQPQHF. In DNA form, the CDR3 reads TGCAGCGTTGCCGACGGGCTCATAGGCAATCAGCCCCAGCATTTT.

This clone has just one count. V is TRBV9 and J is TRBJ2-1; a possible D gene is TRBD2 (6 bases). Germline CDR1 SGDLS, CDR2 YYNGEE. V lost 0 bases and J 2 bases, leaving 9 bases between the germline ends. The CDR3 has 15 residues. The DNA of the CDR3 is TGTGCCAGCAGCGTAGGCGGGGCGGCCTACAATGAGCAGTTCTTC. Translated, it gives CASSVGGAAYNEQFF.

The chain joins TRBV6-6 to TRBJ1-1; D unresolved. Deletions cut 4 bases from V and 2 bases from J, with 14 bases between. This CDR3 is 15 amino acids long. Per germline, CDR1 MNHNY and CDR2 SVGAGI (reference sequence). Written as DNA, the CDR3 is TGTGCCAGCAGTTCCCCGAGCCTATCAAACACTGAAGCTTTCTTT. Protein product: CASSSPSLSNTEAFF.

The chain recombines TRBV6-1 with TRBJ1-2; TRBD1 might be the D (6 bases). V gave up 4 bases and J gave up 2 bases, with 20 bases separating them. This CDR3 spans 17 amino acids. Germline CDR1 MNHNS, CDR2 SASEGT. The CDR3 region is CASSVRGGVGWNYGYTF. In nucleotides, the CDR3 is TGTGCCAGCAGTGTAAGGGGGGGAGTCGGGTGGAACTATGGCTACACCTTC.

This clone has a handful of counts. The chain is built from TRBV10-2 and TRBJ2-7, with 10 nucleotides matching TRBD1. The CDR3 contains 14 residues. Germline V gene sequence: CDR1 WSHSY, CDR2 SAAADI. Unmatched junction bases numbered 6, after V lost 5 bases and J lost 5 bases. The CDR3, as DNA: TGCGCCAGCAGTACCCCGGACAGGGGGAACGAGCAGTACGTC. It is translated as CASSTPDRGNEQYV.

The chain combines TRBV19 with TRBJ1-2, with TRBD1 matching over 8 bases. Trimming took 7 bases from V and 8 from J; bases not matched to a gene: 18. This CDR3 comprises 16 residues. Germline V lookup: CDR1 LNHDA, CDR2 SQIVND (reference sequence). The CDR3 DNA sequence: TGTGCCAGTAATGCAGGACAGGGCCGGAGAGGTTACGGCTACACCTTC. This encodes CASNAGQGRRGYGYTF.

This clone occurred once. This sequence joins TRBV5-4 and TRBJ2-7; D ambiguous. CDR3 length: 13 amino acids. Looked up from germline, CDR1 is SGHNT and CDR2 is YYREEE (reference sequence). V lost 4 bases to trimming and J lost 7 bases, with 15 bases between them. The CDR3 nucleotides are TGTGCCAGCAGCGACGCTACGTTGGTGGAGCAGTACTTC. Its translation: CASSDATLVEQYF.

The chain couples TRBV13 to TRBJ2-2; 12 positions match TRBD2. There are 15 residues in the CDR3. The ends lost 8 bases at V and 7 bases at J; junction bases unmatched: 8. Germline V lookup: CDR1 PRHDT, CDR2 FYEKMQ (reference sequence). CDR3 DNA sequence: TGTGCCAGCGGACTAGCGGGGCTAGGGGGCGGGGAGCTGTTTTTT. Amino acids: CASGLAGLGGGELFF.

The V and J genes are TRBV28 and TRBJ2-3; TRBD2 aligns across 7 bases. CDR1 and CDR2 from the germline V gene are MDHEN and SYDVKM. This CDR3 is 16 amino acids long. V was pared by 4 bases and J by 6 bases, with 13 bases of the junction left unmatched. The CDR3 region has the DNA TGTGCCAGCAGTTCCCATGGACTAGGGAGCAGGGATACGCAGTATTTT. Protein product: CASSSHGLGSRDTQYF.

J is TRBJ1-4 and V is TRBV7-9, with D possibly matching TRBD1 (6 bases). Germline lookup yields CDR1 SEHNR and CDR2 FQNEAQ (reference sequence). The CDR3 sequence is 15 residues long. Trimming stripped 1 base from V and 3 bases from J, with 9 bases between. The CDR3 region is CASSLVDRPNEKLFF. CDR3 sequence (DNA): TGTGCCAGCAGCTTAGTCGACAGGCCTAATGAAAAACTGTTTTTT.

The chain employs TRBV7-8 and TRBJ1-2; D gene ambiguous. This CDR3 spans 12 amino acids. Germline loops: CDR1 SGHVS, CDR2 FQNEAQ. Trimming took off 2 bases at V and 8 bases at J, with 9 bases between the two ends. For the CDR3, the DNA is TGTGCCAGCAGCTTATGGGGTTGGGGCTACACCTTC. It codes for CASSLWGWGYTF.

The chain carries TRBV10-3 and TRBJ2-1; maybe TRBD2 (5 bases). CDR1 ENHRY and CDR2 SYGVKD come from the germline V gene. V was trimmed by 2 bases and J by 3 bases, leaving 11 bases between them. CDR3 length equals 15 residues. The CDR3 bases are TGTGCCATCAGTGAGGTGCGGGCAGGCTACAATGAGCAGTTCTTC. Amino acids: CAISEVRAGYNEQFF.

The chain couples TRBV7-9 to TRBJ2-5, with D possibly TRBD2 on 5 matching bases. Trimming pared 5 bases from V and 5 bases from J, leaving 12 bases between. Germline loops: CDR1 SEHNR, CDR2 FQNEAQ (reference sequence). The CDR3 spans 13 residues. Here the CDR3 reads CASSPGNIETQYF. For the CDR3, the DNA is TGTGCCAGCAGCCCGGGGAATATTGAGACCCAGTACTTC.

The gene calls are TRBV5-1 and TRBJ1-4; perhaps TRBD1 as D (5 bases). The CDR3 totals 14 residues. The germline V gene has CDR1 SGHRS and CDR2 YFSETQ. The ends were cut back, 1 base at V and 8 bases at J, with 12 bases in the middle. CDR3 in amino acids: CASSLFGEGEKLFF. The CDR3 DNA follows: TGCGCCAGCAGCTTGTTCGGGGAGGGGGAAAAACTGTTTTTT.

This clone was recorded a few times. The chain employs TRBV30 and TRBJ1-5; weak D call: TRBD1 (5 bases). V lost 0 bases and J 5 bases, leaving 8 bases between the germline ends. This CDR3 region has 13 residues. Germline CDR1 and CDR2: GTSNPN and SVGIG (reference sequence). DNA for the CDR3: TGTGCCTGGAGTGTACAGGAGTATCAGCCCCAGCATTTT. Translated, it gives CAWSVQEYQPQHF.

This clone occurred a few times. The genes are TRBV18 and TRBJ1-1; the D gene is possibly TRBD1 (5 bases). Germline V gene data show CDR1 as KGHSH and CDR2 as LQKENI. V was clipped by 4 bases and J by 11 bases, with 20 bases between them. The CDR3 extends over 14 amino acids. The CDR3 region has the DNA TGTGCCAGCTCACTTACGACAGCACAGCGGGGGGCTTTCTTT. It codes for CASSLTTAQRGAFF.

This chain uses TRBV25-1 with TRBJ1-5; 10 nucleotides agree with TRBD1. CDR1 and CDR2 from the germline V gene are MGHDK and SYGVNS. Trimming at V came to 2 bases and at J to 2 bases, leaving 0 bases not matched to a gene. The CDR3 covers 15 residues. The CDR3, as DNA: TGTGCCAGCAGTGAAGGACAGGGGGGCAATCAGCCCCAGCATTTT. This codes for CASSEGQGGNQPQHF.

The gene calls are TRBV19 and TRBJ2-7; D not certain. Trimming pared 5 bases from V and 5 bases from J, leaving 13 bases between. CDR3 length: 13 residues. Germline V gives CDR1 LNHDA, CDR2 SQIVND (reference sequence). CDR3 region: CASSRPGADEQYF. The CDR3 coding sequence is TGTGCCAGTAGTCGGCCGGGCGCGGACGAGCAGTACTTC. The variable domain in full, completed from reference TRBV19 and TRBJ2-7, reads DGGITQSPKYLFRKEGQNVTLSCEQNLNHDAMYWYRQDPGQGLRLIYYSQIVNDFQKGDIAEGYSVSREKKESFPLTVTSAQKNPTAFYLCASSRPGADEQYFGPGTRLTVT.

The table lists this clone with a few counts. The V call is TRBV28, the J call TRBJ1-2, with no clear D. The CDR3 is 13 amino acids. CDR1 and CDR2 from the germline V gene are MDHEN and SYDVKM. Trimming shortened V by 2 bases and J by 8 bases, and 12 bases separated the two germline ends. CDR3 sequence reads: CASSLKDGRGYTF. The CDR3 bases are TGTGCCAGCAGTTTAAAGGATGGAAGGGGCTACACCTTC.

J is TRBJ1-1 and V is TRBV2; TRBD1 is a possible D gene (5 bases). This CDR3 has 13 residues. V was shortened by 4 bases and J by 1 base, with 7 bases between the two germline ends. The germline gives CDR1 SNHLY, CDR2 FYNNEI. Here the CDR3 reads CASSVGPNTEAFF. CDR3 sequence (DNA): TGTGCCAGCAGTGTGGGACCGAACACTGAAGCTTTCTTT. Full variable domain (remainder filled in from reference TRBV2 and TRBJ1-1): EPEVTQTPSHQVTQMGQEVILRCVPISNHLYFYWYRQILGQKVEFLVSFYNNEISEKSEIFDDQFSVERPDGSNFTLKIRSTKLEDSAMYFCASSVGPNTEAFFGQGTRLTVV.

The chain recombines TRBV28 with TRBJ1-1; 10 nucleotides line up with TRBD1. This CDR3 comprises 14 residues. Germline CDR1 and CDR2: MDHEN and SYDVKM. The V segment lost 6 bases and the J segment 7 bases; nucleotides outside the gene matches: 8. CDR3 in amino acids: CASRGGQGEVEAFF. The CDR3 bases are TGTGCCAGCAGGGGCGGACAGGGGGAGGTTGAAGCTTTCTTT.